The next 32 T cell receptor beta chains were all read from a single sample in a study of T cell responses to AZD1222 COVID-19 vaccine. Measured with immunoSEQ multiplex PCR; TCRdb has only the in-frame clones, and not every one. Here the sample spans over 110,000 clones, roughly 88% being singletons. The input for sequencing was peripheral blood, taken 28 days after the second AZD1222 dose. These receptors all stem from an adult who received the AZD1222 COVID-19 vaccine.

The chain couples TRBV7-8 to TRBJ2-2; 9 bases agree with TRBD2. V lost 5 bases and J lost 3; bases outside the gene matches: 4. CDR3 length: 15 amino acids. CDR1 is SGHVS, CDR2 FQNEAQ, per germline. For the CDR3, the DNA is TGTGCCAGCAGCCGGGGACTAGCTTACACCGGGGAGCTGTTTTTT. Protein: CASSRGLAYTGELFF.

This clone was picked up one time. This chain connects TRBV5-5 to TRBJ2-3; 9 nucleotides align to TRBD1. CDR1 and CDR2 from the germline V gene are SGHKS and YYEKEE (reference sequence). The CDR3 is made up of 14 amino acids. J gave up 3 bases and V 2 bases, and 1 base lay outside the gene matches. In DNA, the CDR3 is TGTGCCAGCAGCTTAGGGACAGGGACAGATACGCAGTATTTT. Translation gives CASSLGTGTDTQYF.

The V and J genes are TRBV11-2 and TRBJ1-1; the match to TRBD1 covers 10 bases. Germline V gives CDR1 SGHAT, CDR2 FQNNGV. The CDR3 length is 13 residues. J was trimmed by 10 bases and V by 4 bases; bases with no gene match: 6. The CDR3 here is CASSSTGTGVAFF. The CDR3 nucleotides read TGTGCCAGCAGCTCCACCGGGACAGGGGTAGCTTTCTTT.

V is TRBV28 and J is TRBJ1-5; D ambiguous. Germline CDR1 is MDHEN and CDR2 is SYDVKM. Trimming left V 3 bases short and J 7 bases short, with 13 bases between. This CDR3 region has 14 residues. The CDR3 nucleotides read TGTGCCAGCAGTTTCCCTGGGCCCGTGCAGCCCCAGCATTTT. This codes for CASSFPGPVQPQHF.

This sequence joins TRBV6-5 and TRBJ1-6; D might be TRBD1 (6 bases). In germline, CDR1 is MNHEY, CDR2 SVGAGI. This CDR3 region has 16 residues. The ends were cut back, 0 bases at V and 7 bases at J, with 13 bases in the middle. CDR3 sequence reads: CASSYSTGTANSPLHF. The CDR3 region has the DNA TGTGCCAGCAGTTACTCGACAGGTACCGCAAATTCACCCCTCCACTTT.

The V gene is TRBV16, the J gene TRBJ2-5, with 9 nucleotides matching TRBD2. The CDR3 length is 14 residues. Germline values: CDR1 KGHSY, CDR2 FQNENV. The V gene end was trimmed by 4 bases and the J gene end by 4 bases; junction bases not matched to a gene: 4. The CDR3 here is CASSRREGLETQYF. Written as DNA, the CDR3 is TGTGCCAGCAGCCGGCGGGAGGGACTAGAGACCCAGTACTTC.

The chain joins TRBV2 to TRBJ1-1, with D unresolved. V dropped 6 bases and J dropped 3 bases, with 11 bases sitting between them. The CDR3 spans 13 residues. Germline V gives CDR1 SNHLY, CDR2 FYNNEI. The chain's CDR3 is CASSQDAHTEAFF. The CDR3 nucleotides read TGTGCCAGCAGCCAGGACGCCCACACTGAAGCTTTCTTT.

The chain has TRBV5-1 and TRBJ2-1; 9 bases are shared with TRBD1. Per the germline V gene, CDR1 is SGHRS and CDR2 is YFSETQ. The CDR3 has 15 amino acids. Unmatched junction bases numbered 5, after V lost 4 bases and J lost 3 bases. This CDR3 is CASSLDRGFYNEQFF. DNA for the CDR3: TGCGCCAGCAGCCTTGACAGGGGGTTCTACAATGAGCAGTTCTTC.

The genes are TRBV7-8 and TRBJ1-6; D is perhaps TRBD1 (6 bases). The V gene lost 1 base and the J gene lost 6 bases, with 13 bases spanning the gap. Germline lookup yields CDR1 SGHVS and CDR2 FQNEAQ. The CDR3 extends over 16 amino acids. The DNA of the CDR3 is TGTGCCAGCAGCTTAGGTTCGGGGGCAGGTAATTCACCCCTCCACTTT. Its translation: CASSLGSGAGNSPLHF. Looking up the rest from reference TRBV7-8 and TRBJ1-6 gives the full variable domain: GAGVSQSPRYKVAKRGQDVALRCDPISGHVSLFWYQQALGQGPEFLTYFQNEAQLDKSGLPSDRFFAERPEGSVSTLKIQRTQQEDSAVYLCASSLGSGAGNSPLHFGNGTRLTVT.

The rearrangement links TRBV12-5 to TRBJ2-3; TRBD2 aligns across 14 bases. Trimming at V came to 6 bases and at J to 5 bases, leaving 7 bases not matched to a gene. This CDR3 spans 16 amino acids. Germline loops: CDR1 LGHNT, CDR2 FRNRAP. CDR3 amino acids: CASGTGLAGVVDTQYF. The CDR3 region has the DNA TGTGCTAGTGGAACGGGACTAGCGGGAGTGGTAGATACGCAGTATTTT.

This sequence joins TRBV7-2 and TRBJ2-7, with D perhaps being TRBD1 or TRBD2 (5 bases each). This CDR3 is 14 amino acids long. Trimming pared 5 bases from V and 6 bases from J, leaving 17 bases between. Germline assignment: CDR1 SGHTA and CDR2 FQGNSA. CDR3 DNA: TGTGCCAGCAGCGGATCTGGGGGAAGGACCGAGCAGTACTTC. It yields the protein CASSGSGGRTEQYF. Full variable domain (outside the CDR3, taken from reference TRBV7-2 and TRBJ2-7): GAGVSQSPSNKVTEKGKDVELRCDPISGHTALYWYRQSLGQGLEFLIYFQGNSAPDKSGLPSDRFSAERTGGSVSTLTIQRTQQEDSAVYLCASSGSGGRTEQYFGPGTRLTVT.

This chain connects TRBV29-1 to TRBJ2-1; D gene unclear. The CDR3 has 12 residues. The germline V gene encodes CDR1 SQVTM and CDR2 ANQGSEA. V gave up 4 bases and J gave up 1 base, with 5 bases separating them. The CDR3: CSVARSYNEQFF. CDR3 nucleotide sequence: TGCAGCGTTGCCCGGTCCTACAATGAGCAGTTCTTC.

The chain links TRBV10-2 to TRBJ2-1; possibly TRBD2 for D (5 bases). Germline lookup yields CDR1 WSHSY and CDR2 SAAADI. Trimming removed 5 bases at V and 3 bases at J, with 11 bases between. CDR3 size: 14 residues. The CDR3 bases are TGCGCCAGCAGTAGCGGAGCCTACTACAATGAGCAGTTCTTC. This codes for CASSSGAYYNEQFF.

Turning to this clone: One end of the junction is discordant with germline, which a read error may explain. The chain links TRBV2 to TRBJ2-1, with 14 bases identical to TRBD2. This CDR3 has 13 residues. CDR1 is SNHLY and CDR2 is FYNNEI in the germline V gene. The CDR3 region has the DNA TGTGCCAGCAGTGAAAGGGGACTAGCGGGAGTCGTCTTC. Protein: CASSERGLAGVVF.

The genes are TRBV5-6 and TRBJ1-1; D is ambiguous. Germline V gene sequence: CDR1 SGHDT, CDR2 YYEEEE. The CDR3 has 14 residues. Trimming removed 2 bases at V and 4 bases at J, with 12 bases between. Here the CDR3 DNA reads TGTGCCAGCAGCTTTCCGGCCGGCAGCACTGAAGCTTTCTTT. It specifies CASSFPAGSTEAFF. Supplemented by reference TRBV5-6 and TRBJ1-1, the full variable domain reads DAGVTQSPTHLIKTRGQQVTLRCSPKSGHDTVSWYQQALGQGPQFIFQYYEEEERQRGNFPDRFSGHQFPNYSSELNVNALLLGDSALYLCASSFPAGSTEAFFGQGTRLTVV.

The chain combines TRBV24-1 with TRBJ2-3; D may be TRBD2 (5 bases). The V gene's germline CDR1 is KGHDR and CDR2 SFDVKD. CDR3 length: 13 amino acids. V dropped 3 bases and J dropped 8 bases, with 11 bases sitting between them. Here the CDR3 DNA reads TGTGCCACCAGTGATCACCCCGAGGGTACGCAGTATTTT. Translated, it gives CATSDHPEGTQYF.

The genes are TRBV18 and TRBJ2-7, with 11 bases lining up with TRBD2. V was pared by 6 bases and J by 5 bases, with 9 bases of the junction left unmatched. This CDR3 spans 15 amino acids. CDR1 is KGHSH and CDR2 is LQKENI in the germline V gene. The CDR3 DNA follows: TGTGCCAGCTCCACCCTTCTAGCGGGAGGTCACGAGCAGTACTTC. Translating it yields CASSTLLAGGHEQYF.

The V gene is TRBV9, the J gene TRBJ2-3, with 8 bases identical to TRBD2. The CDR3 has 15 amino acids. Germline assignment: CDR1 SGDLS and CDR2 YYNGEE. With 6 bases clipped from V and 0 bases from J, the junction kept 6 bases outside the gene matches. DNA for the CDR3: TGTGCCAGCACCCGACTAGCGTCTAGCACAGATACGCAGTATTTT. Its protein product is CASTRLASSTDTQYF. The variable domain in full, with the rest retrieved from reference TRBV9 and TRBJ2-3, is DSGVTQTPKHLITATGQRVTLRCSPRSGDLSVYWYQQSLDQGLQFLIQYYNGEERAKGNILERFSAQQFPDLHSELNLSSLELGDSALYFCASTRLASSTDTQYFGPGTRLTVL.

This clone was detected once. V and J are TRBV5-1 and TRBJ1-1; D is uncertain. With 4 bases removed from V and 5 bases from J, the gap between germline ends came to 9 bases. CDR3 length: 12 amino acids. In germline, CDR1 is SGHRS, CDR2 YFSETQ. The CDR3, as DNA: TGCGCCAGCAGCACCTCGGAAACTGAAGCTTTCTTT. Protein product: CASSTSETEAFF.

This clone has a handful of counts. The chain joins TRBV15 to TRBJ2-2; 9 bases are a match to TRBD1. Germline assignment: CDR1 LNHNV and CDR2 YYDKDF (reference sequence). The V and J ends lost 1 base and 5 bases, in that order; junction bases with no gene match: 8. The CDR3 has 17 amino acids. The CDR3 loop reads CATSRGLVTGGTGELFF. The CDR3 DNA reads as TGTGCCACCAGCAGAGGTTTAGTGACAGGGGGTACCGGGGAGCTGTTTTTT.

This clone was seen a handful of times. V usage is TRBV6-4 and J usage is TRBJ2-3; the match to TRBD2 covers 8 bases. The CDR3 length is 15 residues. Germline loops: CDR1 MRHNA, CDR2 SNTAGT. J gave up 4 bases and V 3 bases, and 6 bases lay outside the gene matches. CDR3 sequence: CASSDGSGNADTQYF. In DNA form, the CDR3 reads TGTGCCAGCAGTGATGGTAGCGGGAACGCAGATACGCAGTATTTT.

This sequence joins TRBV19 and TRBJ2-2, with D perhaps assigned TRBD1 or TRBD2 (6 bases each). The CDR3 runs 14 residues. V shed 5 bases and J shed 5 bases, with 12 bases lying between them. Germline V gene sequence: CDR1 LNHDA, CDR2 SQIVND (reference sequence). The DNA for the CDR3 is TGTGCCAGTAGTGCCCCGGGGGCTACCGGGGAGCTGTTTTTT. It translates to CASSAPGATGELFF.

The chain combines TRBV27 with TRBJ1-2, with D unresolved. Trimming removed 7 bases from V and 7 bases from J, with 25 bases in between. The CDR3 covers 16 residues. Germline loops: CDR1 MNHEY, CDR2 SMNVEV (reference sequence). DNA of the CDR3: TGTGCCAGCACCCCAGGAGGGCACTCCGGGCGTCCTGGCTACACCTTC. Protein: CASTPGGHSGRPGYTF.

This clone was observed at least ten times. Other DNA sequences in the sample encode the same CDR3. The chain recombines TRBV24-1 with TRBJ2-3; D is uncertain. Germline CDR1 and CDR2: KGHDR and SFDVKD. V was trimmed by 2 bases and J by 3 bases, leaving 5 bases between them. This CDR3 is 13 amino acids long. In DNA form, the CDR3 reads TGTGCCACCAGTGATTCTACTACAGATACGCAGTATTTT. As protein: CATSDSTTDTQYF.

The V call is TRBV3-1 (or the pseudogene TRBV3-2), the J call TRBJ1-1; the D is unclear. The CDR3 loop spans 13 amino acids. Germline CDR1 LGHDT, CDR2 YNNKEL (reference sequence). V was clipped by 4 bases and J by 2 bases, with 8 bases between them. For the CDR3, the DNA is TGTGCCAGCAGCCCCGCAGTAAACACTGAAGCTTTCTTT. Its translation: CASSPAVNTEAFF.

The J gene is TRBJ2-3, the V gene TRBV3-1 (or the pseudogene TRBV3-2); D remains ambiguous. The CDR3 is 16 amino acids. V lost 4 bases to trimming and J lost 2 bases, with 16 bases between them. From germline, CDR1 is LGHDT and CDR2 YNNKEL (reference sequence). Here the CDR3 DNA reads TGTGCCAGCAGCCGAGAACCGACGTGGGTCACAGATACGCAGTATTTT. It encodes CASSREPTWVTDTQYF.

This clone has more than one count but fewer than ten. The V call is TRBV7-9, the J call TRBJ2-7; 8 bases match TRBD2. The CDR3 has 12 residues. Germline values: CDR1 SEHNR, CDR2 FQNEAQ (reference sequence). After removal of 5 bases from V and 6 bases from J, the junction contained 3 bases not matched to a gene. The CDR3 nucleotides read TGTGCCAGCAGCCGGGGGGGTTTCGAGCAGTACGTC. Translation: CASSRGGFEQYV.

The rearrangement joins TRBV21-1 to TRBJ1-1; the table's D call, TRBD1, was not checked against the DNA. TRBV21-1 is a pseudogene segment. The CDR3 sequence is 15 residues long. The CDR3 protein is CASSKGTGKDTEAFF. The CDR3 bases are TGTGCCAGCAGCAAAGGTACAGGAAAGGACACTGAAGCTTTCTTT.

This clone was counted once. The chain couples TRBV7-3 to TRBJ2-3; 8 bases fit TRBD2. Germline V lookup: CDR1 SGHTA, CDR2 FQGTGA. The CDR3 is 15 amino acids. V shed 5 bases, J shed 1 base, and the junction held 5 bases outside the gene matches. CDR3 DNA: TGTGCCAGCAGCCCCAGCGGGGGCCGCACAGATACGCAGTATTTT. Its translation: CASSPSGGRTDTQYF.

The V gene is TRBV19, the J gene TRBJ2-2; the D is unclear. Germline CDR1 LNHDA, CDR2 SQIVND (reference sequence). Trimming shortened V by 8 bases and J by 2 bases, and 3 bases separated the two germline ends. This CDR3 has 11 amino acids. CDR3 sequence: CASGNTGELFF. The CDR3 nucleotides read TGTGCCAGTGGTAACACCGGGGAGCTGTTTTTT.

Points on this clone: This sample also contains other DNA sequences that code for the same CDR3. The V gene is TRBV28, the J gene TRBJ2-3; 8 bases are shared with TRBD2. Trimming took 6 bases from V and 2 from J; bases not matched to a gene: 4. This CDR3 contains 14 residues. The germline gives CDR1 MDHEN, CDR2 SYDVKM. This CDR3 reads CASSLAGSTDTQYF. The CDR3 region has the DNA TGTGCCAGCAGCTTAGCGGGGTCCACAGATACGCAGTATTTT. Supplemented by reference TRBV28 and TRBJ2-3, the full variable domain reads DVKVTQSSRYLVKRTGEKVFLECVQDMDHENMFWYRQDPGLGLRLIYFSYDVKMKEKGDIPEGYSVSREKKERFSLILESASTNQTSMYLCASSLAGSTDTQYFGPGTRLTVL.

The V and J genes are TRBV6-1 and TRBJ2-7; the match to TRBD2 covers 11 bases. V gave up 3 bases and J gave up 2 bases; unmatched junction bases: 3. Germline CDR1 is MNHNS and CDR2 is SASEGT. This CDR3 spans 15 amino acids. The CDR3 here is CASSELAGGPYEQYV. The CDR3 bases are TGTGCCAGCAGTGAGTTAGCGGGGGGGCCCTACGAGCAGTACGTC.